The T cell receptor (beta chain) described here comes from a study of identical twins. One entry per CDR3 protein, called by TCRdb with MiXCR from the 5' RACE reads. Of roughly 350,000 distinct CDR3 sequences listed, about 12% were seen once; the top ten hold just over 7%. Study results and caveats: The presence of invariant MAIT and iNKT cells could partly confound analyses of zero-insertion sequences.

CDR3 length equals 17 residues. With 3 bases clipped from V and 7 bases from J, the junction kept 8 bases outside the gene matches. The germline gives CDR1 SGDLS, CDR2 YYNGEE. About this clonotype: What it binds is not known.

These same data were also listed under a study on yellow fever vaccine responses in identical twins.

The source is a woman between 18 and 29 years old in good health. The J gene is TRBJ2-2, the V gene TRBV9; TRBD2 aligns across 14 bases. What was sequenced was CD8+ T cells sorted from blood. CDR3 in DNA: TGTGCCAGCAGCGGACTGGGACTAGCGGGAGTAAACGGGGAGCTGTTTTTT. It is translated as CASSGLGLAGVNGELFF.